This TCR beta chain was sequenced in a study of neoadjuvant nivolumab and ipilimumab in lung cancer. Study results and limitations: Compared with tumor-adjacent uninvolved lung, resected tumors showed greater richness and clonality.

With regard to this clone: Its target is unknown.

Using immunoSEQ multiplex PCR, the repertoire was profiled, and TCRdb retains in-frame clones only, with some absent. The repertoire holds about 4,700 clones, with 70% to 80% as singletons. The length of the CDR3 is 15 residues. J was trimmed by 5 bases and V by 3 bases; bases with no gene match: 1. The germline V gene has CDR1 MNHNS and CDR2 SASEGT. The sequence came from an adult with non-small cell lung cancer. Some clones in this sample may be carry-over from other donors' samples. Source: normal lung tissue adjacent to the tumor, taken after neoadjuvant nivolumab, alone or with ipilimumab, at or shortly before surgery. The V call is TRBV6-1, the J call TRBJ2-2, with TRBD2 identical over 12 bases. This CDR3 is CASSEGTSGTGELFF. CDR3 bases: TGTGCCAGCAGTGAGGGGACTAGCGGGACCGGGGAGCTGTTTTTT.